Presented here are 27 T cell receptor beta chains from one specimen sequenced in a study of PD-1 blockade in classical Hodgkin lymphoma. Noted time point: cycle 4 day 1 (C4D1), after five to seven weeks of nivolumab. After autologous stem cell transplantation all patients relapsed, and prior brentuximab vedotin exposure differed between cohorts. Only in-frame clones appear in the TCRdb table, and some are missing; sequencing was by immunoSEQ multiplex PCR. The table includes about 61,000 clones, about 85% detected once. The input for sequencing was peripheral blood mononuclear cells (PBMCs), taken before the fourth cycle of nivolumab. These receptors were collected from a human donor with classical Hodgkin lymphoma.

The J gene is TRBJ2-7, the V gene TRBV7-9; 7 nucleotides align to TRBD1. V trimming: 5 bases; J trimming: 4 bases; junction bases outside the gene matches: 8. The CDR3 runs 14 residues. Germline lookup yields CDR1 SEHNR and CDR2 FQNEAQ (reference sequence). The CDR3 DNA reads as TGTGCCAGCAGCCCCGACAGGGTAAATTACGAGCAGTACTTC. This translates into CASSPDRVNYEQYF.

The chain employs TRBV5-1 and TRBJ2-3; D may be TRBD1 (6 bases). Trimming removed 6 bases from V and 0 bases from J, with 20 bases in between. Germline V lookup: CDR1 SGHRS, CDR2 YFSETQ. This CDR3 comprises 17 residues. Here the CDR3 reads CASTPRPAGESTDTQYF. The CDR3 region has the DNA TGCGCCAGCACCCCTCGCCCTGCAGGGGAAAGCACAGATACGCAGTATTTT.

The chain couples TRBV21-1 to TRBJ1-3; the D call TRBD1 from the table was never checked on the DNA. TRBV21-1 is a pseudogene segment. CDR3 length: 17 residues. CDR3: CASTTGQGKNYGNTIYF. The CDR3 region has the DNA TGTGCCAGCACCACGGGACAAGGTAAGAACTATGGAAACACCATATATTTT.

This clone was seen a single time. The chain joins TRBV5-1 to TRBJ2-7; possible D gene TRBD1, 6 bases. This CDR3 has 13 residues. V dropped 5 bases and J dropped 2 bases, with 11 bases sitting between them. Germline CDR1 reads SGHRS; CDR2 reads YFSETQ. The CDR3: CASSSTGPYEQYF. CDR3 DNA: TGCGCCAGCAGTTCTACAGGGCCCTACGAGCAGTACTTC.

V and J are TRBV5-1 and TRBJ1-5, with 10 bases aligning to TRBD1. The J segment lost 5 bases and the V segment lost 4 bases, leaving 3 bases of the junction unmatched. CDR1 and CDR2 (germline): SGHRS, YFSETQ. The CDR3 has 14 residues. The CDR3 region is CASSTGQGDQPQHF. CDR3 in DNA: TGCGCCAGCAGCACCGGACAGGGGGATCAGCCCCAGCATTTT. Full variable domain (remainder filled in from reference TRBV5-1 and TRBJ1-5): KAGVTQTPRYLIKTRGQQVTLSCSPISGHRSVSWYQQTPGQGLQFLFEYFSETQRNKGNFPGRFSGRQFSNSRSEMNVSTLELGDSALYLCASSTGQGDQPQHFGDGTRLSIL.

This clone was counted once. The chain employs TRBV27 and TRBJ1-1, with D maybe TRBD1 (6 bases). The CDR3 spans 19 residues. Per germline, CDR1 MNHEY and CDR2 SMNVEV (reference sequence). The V and J ends lost 3 bases and 1 base respectively, with 24 bases between them. CDR3 sequence: CASSFKLGQGGIGNTEAFF. CDR3 nucleotides: TGTGCCAGCAGTTTCAAACTAGGACAAGGGGGAATTGGGAACACTGAAGCTTTCTTT.

The CDR3 is CASSIGGPTDTQYF. Here the CDR3 DNA reads TGTGCCAGTAGTATCGGCGGACCCACAGATACGCAGTATTTT. This chain connects TRBV19 to TRBJ2-3; no clear D gene. The CDR3 covers 14 residues. The V end lost 3 bases, the J end lost 2 bases, and 9 bases lay between the germline ends. CDR1 and CDR2 (germline): LNHDA, SQIVND (reference sequence).

On this clone itself: In the same sample, other DNA sequences code for this CDR3. This chain uses TRBV5-1 with TRBJ2-2; D gene ambiguous. With 3 bases removed from V and 4 bases from J, the gap between germline ends came to 13 bases. The CDR3 contains 15 residues. In germline, CDR1 is SGHRS, CDR2 YFSETQ. CDR3 nucleotide sequence: TGCGCCAGCAGCTCCACGGAGTCGGGCACCGGGGAGCTGTTTTTT. Translating gives CASSSTESGTGELFF.

The chain joins TRBV9 to TRBJ1-3, with a tentative D call TRBD1 (6 bases). Germline-derived CDR1 and CDR2 are SGDLS and YYNGEE. V was cut by 4 bases and J by 1 base, with 9 bases left in between. The CDR3 is 14 amino acids. Here the CDR3 DNA reads TGTGCCAGCAGCCGAGGGGGTTCTGGAAACACCATATATTTT. Encoded protein: CASSRGGSGNTIYF.

This clone was recorded only once. The chain recombines TRBV5-1 with TRBJ2-5; a weak D match, TRBD2 (5 bases). The CDR3 loop spans 15 amino acids. V lost 0 bases, J lost 0 bases, and 9 bases lay in between. CDR1 and CDR2 from the germline V gene are SGHRS and YFSETQ. In DNA, the CDR3 is TGCGCCAGCAGCTTGGGACCGGGGAACCAAGAGACCCAGTACTTC. Its protein is CASSLGPGNQETQYF.

This chain joins TRBV7-8 and TRBJ1-5; TRBD1 might be the D (5 bases). There are 16 residues in the CDR3. Per germline, CDR1 SGHVS and CDR2 FQNEAQ. V was cut by 0 bases and J by 1 base, with 10 bases left in between. CDR3 sequence: CASSLAGLLSNQPQHF. The CDR3 nucleotides are TGTGCCAGCAGCTTAGCGGGACTTTTGAGCAATCAGCCCCAGCATTTT.

This chain joins TRBV7-2 and TRBJ1-2; no definite D call. CDR1 and CDR2 from the germline V gene are SGHTA and FQGNSA. CDR3 length equals 14 residues. The V end lost 5 bases, the J end lost 6 bases, and 16 bases lay between the germline ends. Written as DNA, the CDR3 is TGTGCCAGCAGCCGTGGCGGACCTTTCCATGGCTACACCTTC. Protein sequence: CASSRGGPFHGYTF. The full variable domain, in which reference TRBV7-2 and TRBJ1-2 provide the parts outside the CDR3, is GAGVSQSPSNKVTEKGKDVELRCDPISGHTALYWYRQSLGQGLEFLIYFQGNSAPDKSGLPSDRFSAERTGGSVSTLTIQRTQQEDSAVYLCASSRGGPFHGYTFGSGTRLTVV.

The chain uses TRBV28 and TRBJ1-4; 7 nucleotides line up with TRBD1. The V gene's germline CDR1 is MDHEN and CDR2 SYDVKM. J gave up 8 bases and V 10 bases, and 10 bases lay outside the gene matches. The CDR3 spans 13 residues. The CDR3 sequence: CATRGPLREKLFF. Written as DNA, the CDR3 is TGTGCCACGAGGGGGCCCCTACGGGAAAAACTGTTTTTT.

The chain carries TRBV5-5 and TRBJ1-2; D is perhaps TRBD1 (5 bases). This CDR3 is 13 amino acids long. The V end lost 0 bases, the J end lost 9 bases, and 12 bases lay between the germline ends. Germline V gene lookup returns CDR1 SGHKS and CDR2 YYEKEE (reference sequence). The CDR3 protein is CASSLAAGRSYTF. The CDR3 DNA sequence: TGTGCCAGCAGCTTGGCGGCAGGGAGGAGCTACACCTTC.

The chain employs TRBV5-1 and TRBJ2-5, with 8 bases identical to TRBD2. CDR1 SGHRS and CDR2 YFSETQ come from the germline V gene. V shed 4 bases, J shed 5 bases, and the junction held 7 bases outside the gene matches. CDR3 length: 14 amino acids. The CDR3 bases are TGCGCCAGCAGCCCGAGGGCGGGGGGCGAGACCCAGTACTTC. Translation: CASSPRAGGETQYF.

The rearrangement uses TRBV25-1 and TRBJ2-7; 7 positions match TRBD1. V was pared by 4 bases and J by 1 base, with 7 bases of the junction left unmatched. The CDR3 is 15 amino acids. Germline V CDR1 and CDR2: MGHDK, SYGVNS. CDR3 nucleotide sequence: TGTGCCAGCAGTGCGACAGGGTCTCTTTCCTACGAGCAGTACTTC. Encoded protein: CASSATGSLSYEQYF.

The rearrangement uses TRBV9 and TRBJ2-4, with D possibly TRBD2 on 5 matching bases. Germline-derived CDR1 and CDR2 are SGDLS and YYNGEE. V lost 6 bases and J 6 bases, leaving 13 bases between the germline ends. The CDR3 is made up of 13 amino acids. CDR3 residues: CASTWTFLNIQYF. CDR3 nucleotide sequence: TGTGCCAGCACCTGGACTTTTTTAAACATTCAGTACTTC.

This clone was detected once. The V call is TRBV16, the J call TRBJ1-2; the match to TRBD1 covers 8 bases. The CDR3 length is 14 residues. CDR1 is KGHSY and CDR2 is FQNENV in the germline V gene. With V trimmed by 4 bases and J by 3 bases, 4 bases remained unmatched. The CDR3 region is CASSLRDRYYGYTF. As DNA, the CDR3 is TGTGCCAGCAGCCTCCGGGACAGGTACTATGGCTACACCTTC.

The V gene is TRBV7-3, the J gene TRBJ2-5, with TRBD2 identical over 7 bases. Trimming at V came to 4 bases and at J to 2 bases, leaving 7 bases not matched to a gene. Germline V gene lookup returns CDR1 SGHTA and CDR2 FQGTGA. The length of the CDR3 is 15 residues. The CDR3 loop is CASSSGGGKQETQYF. The DNA for the CDR3 is TGTGCCAGCAGCTCGGGGGGAGGAAAACAAGAGACCCAGTACTTC.

The gene calls are TRBV2 and TRBJ1-1; D might be TRBD1 (5 bases). This CDR3 comprises 13 residues. Trimming cost V 6 bases and J 2 bases, with 10 bases left between them. The germline V gene has CDR1 SNHLY and CDR2 FYNNEI. CDR3 region: CASRGTDNTEAFF. The CDR3 DNA sequence: TGTGCCAGCAGAGGGACTGATAACACTGAAGCTTTCTTT.

This chain joins TRBV28 and TRBJ2-7; D possibly corresponds to TRBD1 (5 bases). V dropped 5 bases and J dropped 6 bases, with 11 bases sitting between them. This CDR3 has 12 amino acids. In germline, CDR1 is MDHEN, CDR2 SYDVKM. This CDR3 is CASSPTVFEQYF. The DNA for the CDR3 is TGTGCCAGCAGTCCGACAGTTTTCGAGCAGTACTTC.

The count of this clone is one. The chain links TRBV5-1 to TRBJ2-2, with D perhaps TRBD2 (5 bases). The CDR3 loop spans 13 amino acids. Trimming stripped 6 bases from V and 1 base from J, with 7 bases between. In germline, CDR1 is SGHRS, CDR2 YFSETQ. The CDR3: CASIEGNTGELFF. CDR3 DNA sequence: TGCGCCAGCATCGAGGGGAACACCGGGGAGCTGTTTTTT.

The rearrangement uses TRBV28 and TRBJ1-5, with 10 nucleotides matching TRBD1. Unmatched junction bases numbered 9, after V lost 1 base and J lost 0 bases. The germline gives CDR1 MDHEN, CDR2 SYDVKM. CDR3 length: 19 amino acids. The chain's CDR3 is CASSLLGTGVVNSNQPQHF. In nucleotides, the CDR3 is TGTGCCAGCAGTTTATTAGGGACAGGGGTGGTGAATAGCAATCAGCCCCAGCATTTT.

A single count supports this clone. V and J are TRBV30 and TRBJ2-3; 9 bases agree with TRBD2. The CDR3 runs 14 residues. Germline V lookup: CDR1 GTSNPN, CDR2 SVGIG (reference sequence). The J segment lost 2 bases and the V segment lost 5 bases, leaving 5 bases of the junction unmatched. CDR3 coding DNA: TGTGCCTGGGGAAGCGGGGGGAACACAGATACGCAGTATTTT. Translating it yields CAWGSGGNTDTQYF.

The chain combines TRBV4-1 with TRBJ2-1, with TRBD2 matching over 8 bases. The CDR3 is 16 amino acids. V lost 0 bases to trimming and J lost 7 bases; unmatched junction nucleotides: 8. CDR1 and CDR2 from the germline V gene are MGHRA and YSYEKL. In DNA, the CDR3 is TGCGCCAGCAGCCAAGAAGGAACGGGGGGGTGGAATGAGCAGTTCTTC. Encoded protein: CASSQEGTGGWNEQFF.

In regard to this clone: At one boundary the junction diverges from the germline segment, which might be a read error. The rearrangement uses TRBV5-1 and TRBJ2-2; 8 bases fit TRBD1. This CDR3 has 15 amino acids. CDR1 is SGHRS, CDR2 YFSETQ, per germline. CDR3 bases: TGCGCCAGCAGCGCAACAGGGGGGAACGCCGGGGAGCTGTTTTTT. Protein product: CASSATGGNAGELFF.

The rearrangement joins TRBV5-1 to TRBJ2-2; a possible D gene is TRBD1 (6 bases). The V and J ends lost 2 bases and 3 bases respectively, with 11 bases between them. The CDR3 length is 15 residues. CDR1 is SGHRS, CDR2 YFSETQ, per germline. The DNA for the CDR3 is TGCGCCAGCAGCTTCGGCAGGGGCTACACCGGGGAGCTGTTTTTT. Its translation: CASSFGRGYTGELFF.